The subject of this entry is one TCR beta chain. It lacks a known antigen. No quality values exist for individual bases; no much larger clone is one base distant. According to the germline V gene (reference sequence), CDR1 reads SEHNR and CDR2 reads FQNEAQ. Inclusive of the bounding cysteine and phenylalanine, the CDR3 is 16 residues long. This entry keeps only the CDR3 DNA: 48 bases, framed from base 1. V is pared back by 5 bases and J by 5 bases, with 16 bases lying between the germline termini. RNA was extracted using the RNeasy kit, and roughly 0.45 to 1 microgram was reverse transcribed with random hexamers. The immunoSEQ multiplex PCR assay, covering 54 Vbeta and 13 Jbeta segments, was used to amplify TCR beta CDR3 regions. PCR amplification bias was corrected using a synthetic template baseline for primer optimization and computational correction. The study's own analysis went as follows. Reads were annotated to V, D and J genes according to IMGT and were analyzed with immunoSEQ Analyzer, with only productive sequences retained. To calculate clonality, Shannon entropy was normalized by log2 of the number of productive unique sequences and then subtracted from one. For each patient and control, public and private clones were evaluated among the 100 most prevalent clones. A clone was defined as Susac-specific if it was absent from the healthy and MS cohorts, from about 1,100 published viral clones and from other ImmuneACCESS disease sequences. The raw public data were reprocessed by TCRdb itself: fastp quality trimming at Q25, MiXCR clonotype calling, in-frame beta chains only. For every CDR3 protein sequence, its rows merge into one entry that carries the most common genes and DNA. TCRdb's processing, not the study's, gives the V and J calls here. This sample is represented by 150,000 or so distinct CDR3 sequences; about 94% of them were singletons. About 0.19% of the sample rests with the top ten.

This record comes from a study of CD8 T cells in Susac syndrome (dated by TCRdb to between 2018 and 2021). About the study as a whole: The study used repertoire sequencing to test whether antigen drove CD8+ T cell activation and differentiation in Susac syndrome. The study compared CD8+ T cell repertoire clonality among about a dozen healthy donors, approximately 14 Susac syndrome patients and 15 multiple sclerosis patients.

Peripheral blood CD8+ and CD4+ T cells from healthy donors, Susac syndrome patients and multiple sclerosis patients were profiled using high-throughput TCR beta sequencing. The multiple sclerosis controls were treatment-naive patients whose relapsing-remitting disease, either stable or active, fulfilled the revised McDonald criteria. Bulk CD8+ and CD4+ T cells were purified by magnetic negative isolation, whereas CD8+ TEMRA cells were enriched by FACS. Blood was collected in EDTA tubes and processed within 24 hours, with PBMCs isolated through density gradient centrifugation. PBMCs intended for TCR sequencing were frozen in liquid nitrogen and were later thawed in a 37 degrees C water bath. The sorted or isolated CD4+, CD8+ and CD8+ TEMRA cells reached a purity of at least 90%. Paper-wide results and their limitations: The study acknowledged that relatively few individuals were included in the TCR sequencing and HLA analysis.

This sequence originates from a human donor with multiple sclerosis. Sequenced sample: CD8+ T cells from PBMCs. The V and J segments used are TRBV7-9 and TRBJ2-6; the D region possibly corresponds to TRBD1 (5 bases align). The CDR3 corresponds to CASSPKTDRRANVLTF. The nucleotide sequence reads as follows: TGTGCCAGCAGCCCAAAGACAGACCGCCGGGCCAACGTCCTGACTTTC.